The present T cell receptor (beta chain) was sequenced within a study of Graves' ophthalmopathy and Graves' hyperthyroidism. Overall study context: Before any treatment, peripheral blood was taken at the initial diagnosis. Study-wide points: Appearing in blood as well were most expanded thyroid clonotypes above 0.001 frequency.

Using RNA transcripts, the TCR beta CDR3 regions were amplified. First-round RT-PCR employed HTBI primers, with a second-round multiplex PCR after it. TCRdb recomputed calls from the multiplex PCR reads with MiXCR, one row per CDR3 protein. This table holds around 660,000 distinct CDR3 sequences, roughly 41% found once. V was cut by 6 bases and J by 1 base, with 7 bases left in between. This CDR3 is 13 amino acids long. This clonotype was counted ten times or more. Its antigen is not identified. The clonotype was recovered from an adult man with Graves' ophthalmopathy. V and J are TRBV12-3 or TRBV12-4 and TRBJ1-5; D remains ambiguous. Specimen: peripheral blood. The CDR3: CASRIESNQPQHF. Here the CDR3 DNA reads TGTGCCAGCAGAATCGAGAGCAATCAGCCCCAGCATTTT.